The 14 T cell receptor beta chains below were found in one sample sequenced in a study of cytomegalovirus exposure and HLA in healthy donors. Primers: 60 Vbeta forward and 13 Jbeta reverse. Sequenced by immunoSEQ multiplex PCR; TCRdb stores in-frame clones only, minus some. Of some 66,000 clones listed, around 80% are singletons. Sequencing was carried out using PBMCs. These receptors were taken from a man in his forties or fifties in good health and CMV-seronegative.

This rearrangement joins TRBV11-2 to TRBJ2-3, with 9 bases that match TRBD2. Germline trimming cut 1 base from V and 8 bases from J; bases unmatched to any gene: 7. CDR1 is SGHAT and CDR2 is FQNNGV in the germline V gene. The length of the CDR3 is 15 residues. DNA for the CDR3: TGTGCCAGCAGCTTAGGCGCGGGAGGGCCCGGTACGCAGTATTTT. This encodes CASSLGAGGPGTQYF.

This rearrangement joins TRBV2 to TRBJ2-3, with D possibly TRBD2 on 6 matching bases. CDR1 and CDR2 (germline): SNHLY, FYNNEI. V gave up 2 bases and J gave up 3 bases, with 12 bases separating them. The CDR3 sequence is 15 residues long. CDR3: CASSELGRWTDTQYF. DNA of the CDR3: TGTGCCAGCAGTGAACTGGGGAGGTGGACAGATACGCAGTATTTT.

The chain is built from TRBV7-2 and TRBJ2-7, with 11 bases lining up with TRBD1. Germline CDR1 SGHTA, CDR2 FQGNSA. The CDR3 consists of 14 residues. V gave up 5 bases and J gave up 7 bases; unmatched junction bases: 7. The CDR3 is CASSRGQGAGEQYF. CDR3 in DNA: TGTGCCAGCAGCAGAGGACAGGGGGCGGGGGAGCAGTACTTC.

This clone appeared once. The gene calls are TRBV10-2 and TRBJ1-5, with D hard to call. The CDR3 runs to 17 residues. Trimming left V 4 bases short and J 4 bases short, with 20 bases between. The germline CDR1 and CDR2 sequences are WSHSY and SAAADI. CDR3 coding DNA: TGCGCCAGCAGTGTTTCGTTGGTCCGGAGCTTTAATCAGCCCCAGCATTTT. Translating gives CASSVSLVRSFNQPQHF.

J is TRBJ2-1 and V is TRBV27, with 10 bases identical to TRBD2. This CDR3 spans 15 amino acids. Germline-derived CDR1 and CDR2 are MNHEY and SMNVEV (reference sequence). Trimming took 5 bases from V and 3 from J; bases not matched to a gene: 4. The CDR3 sequence: CASSLAGDFYNEQFF. The CDR3 DNA sequence: TGTGCCAGCAGTCTAGCGGGGGACTTCTACAATGAGCAGTTCTTC.

The gene calls are TRBV6-5 and TRBJ1-2; 7 bases are shared with TRBD1. Germline V CDR1 and CDR2: MNHEY, SVGAGI. The CDR3 loop spans 16 amino acids. The junction had 8 bases not matched to a gene; V was cut back by 0 bases and J by 4 bases. The CDR3 DNA follows: TGTGCCAGCAGTTACTCGATCCTCAGGGGGGCCTATGGCTACACCTTC. It translates to CASSYSILRGAYGYTF.

V is TRBV7-8 and J is TRBJ2-5; perhaps TRBD2 as D (5 bases). Trimming stripped 0 bases from V and 7 bases from J, with 15 bases between. This CDR3 contains 15 residues. Germline V CDR1 and CDR2: SGHVS, FQNEAQ. DNA for the CDR3: TGTGCCAGCAGCTTAGCGCTCCCCCACGAGGGGACCCAGTACTTC. Translation: CASSLALPHEGTQYF.

This rearrangement joins TRBV5-1 to TRBJ2-5; D may be TRBD2 (5 bases). The CDR3 covers 14 residues. Germline values: CDR1 SGHRS, CDR2 YFSETQ. Trimming cost V 0 bases and J 5 bases, with 11 bases left between them. The CDR3 sequence: CASSLAGVLETQYF. As DNA, the CDR3 is TGCGCCAGCAGCTTGGCCGGGGTCCTGGAGACCCAGTACTTC.

The chain links TRBV5-1 to TRBJ2-6; D call uncertain. The CDR3 consists of 16 residues. The V gene lost 1 base and the J gene lost 4 bases, with 12 bases spanning the gap. Germline V gene sequence: CDR1 SGHRS, CDR2 YFSETQ. The CDR3 region is CASSLTPVPGANVLTF. CDR3 DNA sequence: TGCGCCAGCAGCTTGACGCCGGTCCCCGGGGCCAACGTCCTGACTTTC.

The V and J genes are TRBV29-1 and TRBJ2-7, with TRBD1 matching over 7 bases. Trimming took 4 bases from V and 4 from J; bases not matched to a gene: 10. The CDR3 contains 14 residues. The germline V gene has CDR1 SQVTM and CDR2 ANQGSEA. The CDR3 coding sequence is TGCAGCGTTGTGGGACGGGACAGAGAATACGAGCAGTACTTC. Translation: CSVVGRDREYEQYF.

At least ten counts were recorded for this clone. This chain links TRBV27 with TRBJ2-2; 12 nucleotides align to TRBD2. CDR1 MNHEY and CDR2 SMNVEV come from the germline V gene (reference sequence). This CDR3 has 17 residues. Unmatched junction bases numbered 10, after V lost 5 bases and J lost 6 bases. The CDR3 bases are TGTGCCAGCAGTCCCCCCTGGGCTAGCGGGAGGGCCGGGGAGCTGTTTTTT. Its protein is CASSPPWASGRAGELFF.

The sample holds one count of this clone. The chain links TRBV11-1 to TRBJ1-1, with a weak D call TRBD1 (6 bases). V dropped 1 base and J dropped 0 bases, with 9 bases sitting between them. CDR3 length: 15 residues. Germline V gives CDR1 SGHAT, CDR2 FQDESV (reference sequence). CDR3 loop: CASSLGTGMNTEAFF. The CDR3, as DNA: TGTGCCAGCAGCTTAGGAACAGGGATGAACACTGAAGCTTTCTTT.

This rearrangement joins TRBV5-1 to TRBJ1-1; no firm D call. Germline loops: CDR1 SGHRS, CDR2 YFSETQ. This CDR3 comprises 12 residues. Deletions cut 2 bases from V and 1 base from J, with 3 bases between. Here the CDR3 DNA reads TGCGCCAGCAGCTTCGGGAACACTGAAGCTTTCTTT. Its translation is CASSFGNTEAFF.

V is TRBV18 and J is TRBJ1-2, with a possible D match to TRBD1 (6 bases). The length of the CDR3 is 13 residues. Germline V gene data show CDR1 as KGHSH and CDR2 as LQKENI. Trimming took off 3 bases at V and 8 bases at J, with 13 bases between the two ends. The CDR3 reads CASSPPNRDGYTF. The CDR3 region has the DNA TGTGCCAGCTCACCGCCGAACAGGGACGGCTACACCTTC.